The T cell receptor beta chain under discussion was sequenced for a study of blood T cells in healthy people across ages. A second PCR, run for about 6 to 11 cycles, used a sample-barcoded 5' primer plus a J-beta primer mix. TCRdb re-called the 5' RACE reads through MiXCR, storing one row per CDR3 protein. This table holds over a million distinct CDR3 sequences, almost 60% found once. This clonotype was seen at least ten times. Its antigen remains unidentified. V was pared by 6 bases and J by 5 bases, with 17 bases between. CDR3 length equals 14 residues. Germline CDR1 reads DFQATT; CDR2 reads SNEGSKA (reference sequence). Whole-study findings and limits: Per million T cells, the diversity of TCR beta decreased roughly linearly as age advanced. Naive T cell percentage showed a strong correlation with TCR beta diversity.

V usage is TRBV20-1 and J usage is TRBJ2-1; tentatively, D is TRBD1 or TRBD2 (5 bases each). The sequenced material came from blood. The TCR originated in a man aged 18 to 29 in good health. CDR3: CSAGTAADHNEQFF. For the CDR3, the DNA is TGCAGTGCCGGGACGGCGGCGGATCACAATGAGCAGTTCTTC.